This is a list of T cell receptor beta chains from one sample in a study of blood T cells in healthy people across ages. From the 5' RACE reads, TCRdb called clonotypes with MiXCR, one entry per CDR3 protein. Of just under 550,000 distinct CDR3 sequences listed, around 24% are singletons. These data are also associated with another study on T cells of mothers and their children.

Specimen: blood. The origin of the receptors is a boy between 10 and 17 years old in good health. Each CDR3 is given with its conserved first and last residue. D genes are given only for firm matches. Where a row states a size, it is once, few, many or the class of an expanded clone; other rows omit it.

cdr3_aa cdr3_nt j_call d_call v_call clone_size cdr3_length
CASVVQGAMNTEAFF TGTGCCAGCGTCGTACAGGGGGCCATGAACACTGAAGCTTTCTTT TRBJ1-1 TRBD1 TRBV5-6 - 15
CSVEDPEGMYTEAFF TGCAGCGTTGAAGATCCGGAGGGAATGTACACTGAAGCTTTCTTT TRBJ1-1 - TRBV29-1 - 15
CATNRLAGESQYF TGTGCCACCAACCGACTAGCGGGTGAATCCCAGTACTTC TRBJ2-5 TRBD2 TRBV7-9 - 13
CASSYSRLASNTGELFF TGTGCCAGCAGTTACTCCAGGCTGGCGTCGAACACCGGGGAGCTGTTTTTT TRBJ2-2 - TRBV6-2/TRBV6-3 few 17
CASSQERSGDSPLHF TGCGCCAGCAGCCAAGAAAGGAGTGGGGATTCACCCCTCCACTTT TRBJ1-6 - TRBV4-3 few 15
CASVRQASWYEQYF TGTGCCAGCGTAAGACAGGCTAGTTGGTACGAGCAGTACTTC TRBJ2-7 - TRBV12-3/TRBV12-4 few 14
CASSPREHSYNEQFF TGTGCCAGCAGCCCTCGGGAGCACTCCTACAATGAGCAGTTCTTC TRBJ2-1 - TRBV9 few 15
CASSLGSGRYEQYF TGTGCCAGCAGTTTAGGTTCAGGTCGCTACGAGCAGTACTTC TRBJ2-7 - TRBV12-3/TRBV12-4 few 14
CSAHLPGETQYF TGCAGTGCCCACCTCCCCGGTGAGACCCAGTACTTC TRBJ2-5 - TRBV20-1 - 12
CASSQDQGASSPLHF TGCGCCAGCAGCCAAGACCAGGGGGCTAGTTCACCCCTCCACTTT TRBJ1-6 TRBD1 TRBV4-3 - 15
CASRESGATYEQYF TGTGCCAGCAGAGAGAGCGGGGCAACCTACGAGCAGTACTTC TRBJ2-7 TRBD2 TRBV12-3/TRBV12-4 - 14
CSDQGYTGELFF TGCAGCGATCAAGGGTACACCGGGGAGCTGTTTTTT TRBJ2-2 - TRBV29-1 - 12
CASSLGTLSVLSEQYF TGTGCCAGCAGCCTCGGGACCCTCAGCGTTCTCAGCGAGCAGTACTTC TRBJ2-7 - TRBV5-6 few 16
CASSWTGTSDTYNEQFF TGTGCCAGCAGTTGGACCGGGACTAGCGATACTTACAATGAGCAGTTCTTC TRBJ2-1 TRBD2 TRBV12-3/TRBV12-4 few 17
CASTPSQNTEAFF TGTGCCAGCACACCCTCGCAGAACACTGAAGCTTTCTTT TRBJ1-1 - TRBV2 few 13
CSVRAGAGYEQYF TGCAGCGTTAGAGCGGGAGCTGGGTACGAGCAGTACTTC TRBJ2-7 TRBD2 TRBV29-1 - 13
CASSFNEGRRIEAFF TGTGCCAGCAGTTTTAATGAGGGAAGGCGTATCGAAGCTTTCTTT TRBJ1-1 - TRBV28 few 15
CASSRDTDTQYF TGTGCCAGCAGCCGAGACACAGATACGCAGTATTTT TRBJ2-3 - TRBV5-6 many 12
CSARDGASGDTGELFF TGCAGTGCTAGAGATGGGGCTAGCGGGGACACCGGGGAGCTGTTTTTT TRBJ2-2 TRBD2 TRBV20-1 many 16
CASRRGGTYEQYF TGCGCCAGCCGGAGAGGGGGGACCTATGAGCAGTACTTC TRBJ2-7 - TRBV5-1 - 13
CASSLTPAEGYNEQFF TGTGCCAGCAGCTTGACTCCAGCGGAGGGCTACAATGAGCAGTTCTTC TRBJ2-1 - TRBV5-5 few 16
CAGSLGVIGTDTQYF TGCGCCGGCAGCTTAGGGGTAATTGGCACAGATACGCAGTATTTT TRBJ2-3 - TRBV5-1 - 15